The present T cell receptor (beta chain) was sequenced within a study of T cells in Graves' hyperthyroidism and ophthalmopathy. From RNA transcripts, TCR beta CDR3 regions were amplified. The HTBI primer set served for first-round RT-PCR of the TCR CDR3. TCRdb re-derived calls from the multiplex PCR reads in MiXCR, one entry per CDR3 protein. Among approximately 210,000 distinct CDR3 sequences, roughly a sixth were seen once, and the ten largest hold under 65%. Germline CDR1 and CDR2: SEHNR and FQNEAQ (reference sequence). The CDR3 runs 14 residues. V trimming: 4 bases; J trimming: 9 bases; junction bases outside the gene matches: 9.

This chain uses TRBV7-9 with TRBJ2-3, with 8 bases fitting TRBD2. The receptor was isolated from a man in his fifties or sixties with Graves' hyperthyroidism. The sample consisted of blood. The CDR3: CASSSPPQRETQYF. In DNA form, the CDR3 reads TGTGCCAGCAGCTCACCACCGCAGCGGGAGACGCAGTATTTT.